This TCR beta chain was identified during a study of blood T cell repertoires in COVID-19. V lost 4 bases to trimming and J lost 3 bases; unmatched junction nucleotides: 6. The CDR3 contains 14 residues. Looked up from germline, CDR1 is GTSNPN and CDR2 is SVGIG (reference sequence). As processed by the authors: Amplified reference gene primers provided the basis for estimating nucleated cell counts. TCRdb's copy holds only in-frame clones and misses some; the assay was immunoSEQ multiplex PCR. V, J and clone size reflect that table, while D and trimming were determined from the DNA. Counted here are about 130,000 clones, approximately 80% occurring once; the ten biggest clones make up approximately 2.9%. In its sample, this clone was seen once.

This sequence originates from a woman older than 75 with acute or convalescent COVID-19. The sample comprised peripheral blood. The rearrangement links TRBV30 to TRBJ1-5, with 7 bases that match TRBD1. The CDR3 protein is CAWNAGGNNQPQHF. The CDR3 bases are TGTGCCTGGAATGCAGGGGGGAACAATCAGCCCCAGCATTTT.